By its share, the clone carrying this TCR beta chain is medium-sized. These data originate in a study of T cell repertoires in aging, cancer and after chemotherapy. Amplification of TCR beta used genomic DNA extracted from peripheral blood. Germline CDR1 is MNHEY and CDR2 is SMNVEV (reference sequence). The CDR3 loop spans 16 amino acids. Losses at the gene ends were 2 bases for V and 5 bases for J; bases not matched to a gene: 11. Rearranged V-D-J TRB sequences were amplified with a mixed TRB-A/B primer pool. A single record per CDR3 protein comes from TCRdb applying MiXCR to the multiplex PCR reads. This table has around 7,800 distinct CDR3 sequences, around 25% appearing once.

Sequenced input: blood. The TCR was taken from a human donor with a blood cancer. This chain joins TRBV27 and TRBJ2-5; 7 bases are a match to TRBD2. CDR3 loop: CASSLSLADPRETQYF. CDR3 nucleotides: TGTGCCAGCAGTTTAAGCCTAGCGGACCCCAGGGAGACCCAGTACTTC.